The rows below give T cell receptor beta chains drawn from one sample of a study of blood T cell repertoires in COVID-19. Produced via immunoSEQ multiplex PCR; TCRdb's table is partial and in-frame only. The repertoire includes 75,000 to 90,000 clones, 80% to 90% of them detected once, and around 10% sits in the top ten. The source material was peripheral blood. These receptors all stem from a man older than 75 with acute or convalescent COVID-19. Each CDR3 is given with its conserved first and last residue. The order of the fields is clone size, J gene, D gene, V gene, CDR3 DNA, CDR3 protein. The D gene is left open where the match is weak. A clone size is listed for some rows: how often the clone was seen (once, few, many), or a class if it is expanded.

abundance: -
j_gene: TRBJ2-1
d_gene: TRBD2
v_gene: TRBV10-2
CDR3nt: TGCGCCAGCAGGGGTAGCGGGGGGCTCTACAATGAGCAGTTCTTC
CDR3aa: CASRGSGGLYNEQFF

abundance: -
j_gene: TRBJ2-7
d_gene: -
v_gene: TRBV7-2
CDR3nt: TGTGCCAGCAGCTTAGCTAGCGGAAACGCGGAGCAGTACTTC
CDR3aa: CASSLASGNAEQYF

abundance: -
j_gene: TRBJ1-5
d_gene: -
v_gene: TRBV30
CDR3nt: TGTGCCTGGAGTACAGCCGGTCAGCCCCAGCATTTT
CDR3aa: CAWSTAGQPQHF

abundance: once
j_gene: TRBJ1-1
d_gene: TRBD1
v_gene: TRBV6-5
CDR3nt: TGTGCCAGCAGTAGACAGGGGGCGCGAACTGAAGCTTTCTTT
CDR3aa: CASSRQGARTEAFF

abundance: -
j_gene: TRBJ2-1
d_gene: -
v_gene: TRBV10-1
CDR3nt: TGCGCCAGCAGTGAGTCTGGAGGGTCCTACAATGAGCAGTTCTTC
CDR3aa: CASSESGGSYNEQFF

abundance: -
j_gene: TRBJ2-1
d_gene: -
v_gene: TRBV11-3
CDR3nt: TGTGCCAGCAGCTTGAGGAGCCCAAATGAGCAGTTCTTC
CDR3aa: CASSLRSPNEQFF

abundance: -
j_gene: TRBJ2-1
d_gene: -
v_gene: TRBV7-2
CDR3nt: TGTGCCAGCAGCTTAGTGTTTGAGGTTTTGGGTGAGCAGTTCTTC
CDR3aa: CASSLVFEVLGEQFF

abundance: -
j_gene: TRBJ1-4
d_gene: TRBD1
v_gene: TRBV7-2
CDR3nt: TGTGCCAGCAGCTTATCCGGGACAGATAATGAAAAACTGTTTTTT
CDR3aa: CASSLSGTDNEKLFF

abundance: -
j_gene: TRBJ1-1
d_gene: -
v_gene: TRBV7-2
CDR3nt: TGTGCCAGCAGCCAGACTTTTAACACTGAAGCTTTCTTT
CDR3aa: CASSQTFNTEAFF

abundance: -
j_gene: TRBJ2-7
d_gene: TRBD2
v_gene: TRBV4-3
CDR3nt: TGCGCCAGCAGCCATAGCGGGAGGAACTCCTACGAGCAGTACTTC
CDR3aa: CASSHSGRNSYEQYF

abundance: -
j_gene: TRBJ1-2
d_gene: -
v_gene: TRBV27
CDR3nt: TGTGCCAGCAGTTCTGGACAGCACTACACCTTC
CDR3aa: CASSSGQHYTF

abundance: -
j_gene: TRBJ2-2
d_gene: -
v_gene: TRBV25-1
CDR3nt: TGTGCCAGCAGTGATGGGGGGGCGCAGGTCGGGGAGCTGTTTTTT
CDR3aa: CASSDGGAQVGELFF

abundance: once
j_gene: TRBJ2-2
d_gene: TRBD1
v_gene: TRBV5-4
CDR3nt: TGTGCCAGCAGCCCAAGGACAGGGGAGGGCGGGGAGCTGTTTTTT
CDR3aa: CASSPRTGEGGELFF

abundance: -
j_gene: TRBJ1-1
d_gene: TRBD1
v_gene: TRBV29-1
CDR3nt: TGCAGCGGGTCAGGGGGCGAGGGTGAAGCTTTCTTT
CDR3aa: CSGSGGEGEAFF

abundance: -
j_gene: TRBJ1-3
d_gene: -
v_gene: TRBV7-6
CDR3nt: TGTGCCAGCAGCCAACAGATGGTTAGGGGAAACACCATATATTTT
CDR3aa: CASSQQMVRGNTIYF

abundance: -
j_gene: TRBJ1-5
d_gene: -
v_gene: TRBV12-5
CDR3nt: TGTGCTAGTGGTTTGACAGATCAGCCCCAGCATTTT
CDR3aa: CASGLTDQPQHF

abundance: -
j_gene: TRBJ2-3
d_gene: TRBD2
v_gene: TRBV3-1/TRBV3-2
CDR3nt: TGTGCCAGCAGCCAAGAAGGAAGCGGGAGAGAAAATACGCAGTATTTT
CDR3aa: CASSQEGSGRENTQYF

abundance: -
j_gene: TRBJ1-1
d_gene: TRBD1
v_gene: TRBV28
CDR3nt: TGTGCCAGCAGACCGGGACAGGGAAAAGGTGAAGCTTTCTTT
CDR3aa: CASRPGQGKGEAFF

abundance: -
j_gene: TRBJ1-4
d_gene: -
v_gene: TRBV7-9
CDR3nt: TGTGCCAGCAGCCCAAGTCGAACAGGTGAAAAACTGTTTTTT
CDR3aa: CASSPSRTGEKLFF

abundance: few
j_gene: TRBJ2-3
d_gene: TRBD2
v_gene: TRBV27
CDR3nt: TGTGCCAGCAGTTTCTCCGGGACTAGCTGGTGGGGCACAGATACGCAGTATTTT
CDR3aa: CASSFSGTSWWGTDTQYF

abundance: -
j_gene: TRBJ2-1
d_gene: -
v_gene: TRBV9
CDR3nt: TGTGCCAGCAGCGTATCAGGGAATGAGCAGTTCTTC
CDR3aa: CASSVSGNEQFF

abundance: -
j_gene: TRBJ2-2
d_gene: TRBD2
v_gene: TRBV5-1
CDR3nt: TGCGCCAGCAGCTTTAGCGGGGGGGCGACCGGGGAGCTGTTTTTT
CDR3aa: CASSFSGGATGELFF

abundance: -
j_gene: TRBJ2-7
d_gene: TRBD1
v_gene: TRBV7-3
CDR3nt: TGTGCCAGCAGCCCCCGGGACAGGGGAATCTACGAGCAGTACTTC
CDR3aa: CASSPRDRGIYEQYF

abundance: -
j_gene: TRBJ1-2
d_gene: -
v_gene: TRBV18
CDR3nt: TGTGCCAGCTCACCGGGCCAAAAAACTAACTATGGCTACACCTTC
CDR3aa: CASSPGQKTNYGYTF

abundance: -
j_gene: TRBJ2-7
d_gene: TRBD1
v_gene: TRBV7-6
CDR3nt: TGTGCCAGCAGCCCGGGTTGGACAGGGACCTACGAGCAGTACTTC
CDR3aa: CASSPGWTGTYEQYF

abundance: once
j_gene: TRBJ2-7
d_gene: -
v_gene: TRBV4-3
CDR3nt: TGCGCCAGCAGCCAAGTTGCCAGGGCCTACGAGCAGTACTTC
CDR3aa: CASSQVARAYEQYF

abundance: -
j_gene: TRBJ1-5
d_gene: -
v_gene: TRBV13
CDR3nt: TGTGCCAGCAGCTATAAGGGAGGGGCAGAGCCCCAGCATTTT
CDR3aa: CASSYKGGAEPQHF

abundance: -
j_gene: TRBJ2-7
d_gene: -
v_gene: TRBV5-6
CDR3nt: TGTGCCAGCAGCGTGGACAGAAACTACGAGCAGTACTTC
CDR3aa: CASSVDRNYEQYF

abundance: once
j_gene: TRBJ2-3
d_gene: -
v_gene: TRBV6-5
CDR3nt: TGTGCCAGCAGGCTCGACTGGGCAGATACGCAGTATTTT
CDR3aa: CASRLDWADTQYF

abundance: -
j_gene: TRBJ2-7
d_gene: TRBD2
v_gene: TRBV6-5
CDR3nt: TGTGCCAGTTCGGGGGGGTCCTACGAGCAGTACTTC
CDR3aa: CASSGGSYEQYF

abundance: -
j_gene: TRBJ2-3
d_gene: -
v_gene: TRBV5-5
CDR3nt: TGTGCCAGCAGCCCGCTTAGCGGACCGACAGATACGCAGTATTTT
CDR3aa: CASSPLSGPTDTQYF

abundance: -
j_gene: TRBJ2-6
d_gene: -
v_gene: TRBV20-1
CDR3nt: TGCAGTGCTAGTTTGGAACAGATCTCTGGGGCCAACGTCCTGACTTTC
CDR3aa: CSASLEQISGANVLTF

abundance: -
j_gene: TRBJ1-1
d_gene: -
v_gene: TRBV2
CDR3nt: TGTGCCAGCAGACCACAGGGAGTCGACACTGAAGCTTTCTTT
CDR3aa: CASRPQGVDTEAFF

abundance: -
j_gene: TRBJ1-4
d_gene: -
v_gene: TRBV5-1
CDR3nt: TGCGCCAGCAGCTCCGGACGGACTACTGCAACTAATGAAAAACTGTTTTTT
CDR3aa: CASSSGRTTATNEKLFF

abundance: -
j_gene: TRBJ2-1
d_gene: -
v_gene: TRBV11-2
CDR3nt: TGTGCCAGCAGCTTAGGAGCCGACAGCATGAGCAATGAGCAGTTCTTC
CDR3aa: CASSLGADSMSNEQFF

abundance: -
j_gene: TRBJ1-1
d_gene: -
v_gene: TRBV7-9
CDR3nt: TGTGCCAGCAGCTTAACAAGCGTCTCGAACACTGAAGCTTTCTTT
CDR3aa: CASSLTSVSNTEAFF

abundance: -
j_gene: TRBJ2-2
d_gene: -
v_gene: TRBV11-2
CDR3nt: TGTGCCTCAAACTGGGGCACTTCGGCGAACACCGGGGAGCTGTTTTTT
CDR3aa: CASNWGTSANTGELFF

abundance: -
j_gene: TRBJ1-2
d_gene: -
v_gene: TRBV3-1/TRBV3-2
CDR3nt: TGTGCCAGCAGCCAAACGACAGACTATGGCTACACCTTC
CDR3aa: CASSQTTDYGYTF

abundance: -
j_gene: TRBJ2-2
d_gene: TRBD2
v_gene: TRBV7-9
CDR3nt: TGTGCCAGCAGCCAGGGACTAGCGGGGGACACCGGGGAGCTGTTTTTT
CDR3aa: CASSQGLAGDTGELFF

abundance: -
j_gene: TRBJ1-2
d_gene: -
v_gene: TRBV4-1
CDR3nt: TGCGCCAGCAGCCCGGACAGAAGCAACTATGGCTACACCTTC
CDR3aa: CASSPDRSNYGYTF

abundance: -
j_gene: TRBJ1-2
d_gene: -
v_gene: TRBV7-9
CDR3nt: TGTGCCACCGAAGAGGTTTCATCCCTTAACTATGGCTACACCTTC
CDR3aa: CATEEVSSLNYGYTF

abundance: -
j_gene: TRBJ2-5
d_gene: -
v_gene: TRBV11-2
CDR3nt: TGTGCCAGCAGCTTAGGTGGAGGGACGGTCGCGGAGACCCAGTACTTC
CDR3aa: CASSLGGGTVAETQYF

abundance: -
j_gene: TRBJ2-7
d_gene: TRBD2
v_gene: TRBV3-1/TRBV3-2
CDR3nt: TGTGCCAGCAGCCAGGTCTTAGCGGGGTACGAGCAGTACTTC
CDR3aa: CASSQVLAGYEQYF

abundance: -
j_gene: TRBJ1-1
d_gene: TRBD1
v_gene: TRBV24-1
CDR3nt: TGTGCCACCAAACAGGGGGGGAACACTGAAGCTTTCTTT
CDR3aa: CATKQGGNTEAFF

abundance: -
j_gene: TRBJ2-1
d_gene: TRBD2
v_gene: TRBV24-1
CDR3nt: TGTGCCACCAGGAAGACCGGGACTAGCGGCTACAATGAGCAGTTCTTC
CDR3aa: CATRKTGTSGYNEQFF

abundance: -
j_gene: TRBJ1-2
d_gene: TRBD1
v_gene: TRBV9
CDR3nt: TGTGCCAGCAGCGTAGTATCTACAGGGGGATTTGGCTACACCTTC
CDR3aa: CASSVVSTGGFGYTF